The rows below give T cell receptor beta chains drawn from one sample of a study of CD8 T cells in ankylosing spondylitis. TCRdb reprocessed the 5' RACE reads via MiXCR and lists one record per CDR3 protein. This repertoire shows 500,000 to 650,000 distinct CDR3 sequences, roughly 5% found once; its top ten account for roughly 3.5%. Sequenced sample: blood, either unsorted or a sorted T cell fraction (not recorded which). Every receptor here comes from a male donor with ankylosing spondylitis. Each CDR3 is given without its conserved first and last residue.

V	CDR3
TRBV20-1	SARGTVNTGELF
TRBV20-1	SARGAGWETQY
TRBV7-3	ASSFSGGGYNEQF
TRBV6-5	ASSSHRDRGLYEQY
TRBV19	ASSSPRDEAF
TRBV6-5	ASSYSGADNSPLH
TRBV6-1	ASSQLGPGNTIY
TRBV29-1	SVDFSGSSYEQY
TRBV7-9	ASSPGQGAPRYNEQF
TRBV7-6	ASSLARRSKRAF
TRBV7-2	ASSRRGGEYNEQF
TRBV5-1	ASSLGTFRSDNEQF
TRBV7-9	ASSLRQGYEQY
TRBV5-1	ASSAAGHSNTEAF
TRBV28	ASSPTGPYEQY
TRBV27	ASSLTGGRNTGELF
TRBV7-9	ASTHINLPNEQY
TRBV11-2	ASSPGVEETQY
TRBV20-1	SARAGTKNTEAF
TRBV7-2	ASSLGQSEQY
TRBV4-2	ASSQVKVANYGYT
TRBV28	ASSSWTNTDTQY
TRBV20-1	SATAATGAYEQY
TRBV5-1	ASSLPDRGAYEQY
TRBV7-9	ASTLLDRVNEQF
TRBV7-6	ASSVGPDPGANVLT
TRBV11-2	ASSLGSETQY
TRBV5-1	ASSIGTSGRLHEQF
TRBV28	ASRPLGGAVPDTQY
TRBV7-2	ASSLVYGYT
TRBV18	ASSPPGLPEAF
TRBV7-8	ASSVGQESYNEQF
TRBV7-8	ASSLTSRSSYEQY
TRBV7-9	ASSFTTGRISNQPQH
TRBV12-3/TRBV12-4	ASSRRGLAGKDEQY
TRBV20-1	SARVGRDNEKLF
TRBV7-2	ASRDVNVQGQGEQF
TRBV25-1	ASGTGYSNQPQH
TRBV27	ASSFSRAGANYGYT
TRBV27	ASSPVGTSGGKGDTQY
TRBV28	ASSKGTRRETQY
TRBV20-1	SARDWGYHNEQF
TRBV6-2/TRBV6-3	ASSYSTALYEQY
TRBV7-9	ASSPGSNTGELF
TRBV20-1	SARDWAGRETQY
TRBV20-1	SASIPSRRTQY